One T cell receptor (beta chain) is described in this entry. There is no known antigen for this receptor. There are no base qualities to consult, and no much larger clone falls within one base. The germline V gene supplies CDR1 LGHNA and CDR2 YNFKEQ. Counted from cysteine to phenylalanine, this CDR3 has 15 amino acids. Here the CDR3 DNA is all that survives: 45 bases in frame from base 1. A distance of 12 bases separates the germline ends of V and J, which lose 3 bases and 1 base respectively. TCRbeta CDR3 regions were amplified from genomic DNA using the immunoSEQ Assay, a bias-controlled multiplex PCR. On the study's bioinformatics: Nucleated cell counts per sample were estimated from amplification of reference gene primers within the assay. To quantify the absolute abundance of each unique TCRbeta CDR3 rearrangement, sequence reads were collapsed and filtered. For each sample, productive Simpson clonality was calculated as the square root of Simpson's diversity index over productive rearrangements. Entries here come from immuneACCESS through TCRdb and include only in-frame sequences with V and J called. Some clones fail to appear in such tables; in the studies checked, an unresolved V gene covers under half of the shortfall, and the cause of the remainder is unknown. That table is the source of V, J and clone size, and D and trimming were worked out from the DNA. This sample has some 220,000 clones in its table, and about 78% of those were observed once. The biggest ten clones account for about 7.2% of the sample.

Each collaborating institution followed its own protocols to collect whole blood in K2EDTA tubes. For TCRbeta analysis, collaborators shipped samples as frozen whole blood, isolated PBMCs, or DNA extracted from either of those sample types. This sample was taken from a study of blood T cell repertoires in COVID-19 (dated by TCRdb to about 2020). Regarding the complete study: Collaborator samples came from the United States, Italy and Spain and covered acute and convalescent phases of COVID-19. The prospective study material was composed of cDNA or gDNA derived from T cells, B-cell-depleted T cells, or PBMCs. A freely available public database, intended as a resource for researchers studying the immune response to SARS-CoV-2, is where the repertoires were released. The dataset comprised deeply sampled blood TCRbeta repertoires from subjects exposed to, actively infected with, or recovered from COVID-19. The sample metadata nearly always contained a de-identified subject ID, COVID-19 status, age in years and sex. The samples were drawn from two sources: the first 160 participants of the ongoing ImmuneRACE study, and 1,000 to 1,500 subjects contributed by 6 global collaborators. Where available, HLA class I and class II types were obtained from metadata supplied by the sample provider rather than from assay-based typing.

The full study reports these points: Clinical and demographic metadata were provided uncurated, with the amount varying by source and participant.

The clonotype was recovered from a woman aged 65 to 85 with acute or convalescent COVID-19. Sample: peripheral blood. The chain is encoded by TRBV4-2 joined to TRBJ1-1; the best D guess is TRBD1, with 6 bases matching. DNA sequence: TGTGCCAGCAGCCAGGGGGACATGGGGAACACTGAAGCTTTCTTT. Translated, it gives CASSQGDMGNTEAFF.